The 30 T cell receptor beta chains below all came from one sample that was sequenced in a study of CD8 T cells in ankylosing spondylitis. TCRdb used MiXCR to reprocess the 5' RACE reads, holding one entry per CDR3 protein. This sample has approximately 150,000 distinct CDR3 sequences, with around 43% found just once. The sequenced sample was synovial fluid, either unsorted or a sorted T cell fraction (not recorded which). These receptors were obtained from a male donor with ankylosing spondylitis.

The chain is built from TRBV6-5 and TRBJ1-5, with a tentative D call TRBD1 (5 bases). Germline-derived CDR1 and CDR2 are MNHEY and SVGAGI. V was clipped by 2 bases and J by 0 bases, with 14 bases between them. This CDR3 comprises 17 residues. DNA of the CDR3: TGTGCCAGCAGTTACAGGCAGGGCGAAAATAGCAATCAGCCCCAGCATTTT. Its protein is CASSYRQGENSNQPQHF.

The chain links TRBV5-1 to TRBJ2-7, with 10 positions matching TRBD2. This CDR3 comprises 16 residues. The germline gives CDR1 SGHRS, CDR2 YFSETQ. V lost 4 bases to trimming and J lost 5 bases; unmatched junction nucleotides: 12. The DNA of the CDR3 is TGCGCCAGCAGCGTCGGACTAGCGGTTCTGCTGAACGAGCAGTACTTC. Protein sequence: CASSVGLAVLLNEQYF.

A word on this clonotype: Relative to the germline gene, one junction end is altered; a read error may explain this. The rearrangement links TRBV15 to TRBJ2-5, with D possibly matching TRBD2 (6 bases). CDR1 and CDR2 (germline): LNHNV, YYDKDF (reference sequence). The CDR3 runs to 15 residues. Here the CDR3 reads CATNRDLFGGETQYF. The CDR3 DNA follows: TGTGCCACCAACAGAGACCTTTTTGGGGGGGAGACCCAGTACTTC.

This clonotype was seen just once. V and J are TRBV7-9 and TRBJ2-2, with TRBD1 as a possible D gene (6 bases). This CDR3 has 15 amino acids. Trimming removed 4 bases from V and 4 bases from J, with 13 bases in between. Germline lookup yields CDR1 SEHNR and CDR2 FQNEAQ (reference sequence). CDR3 amino acids: CASSSVYRATGELFF. The CDR3 DNA is TGTGCCAGCAGCTCCGTCTACAGGGCCACCGGGGAGCTGTTTTTT.

This clonotype appeared a few times. This rearrangement joins TRBV12-3 or TRBV12-4 to TRBJ1-3, with D possibly being TRBD1 (6 bases). With 5 bases removed from V and 0 bases from J, the gap between germline ends came to 11 bases. The CDR3 spans 15 residues. CDR3 bases: TGTGCCAGCAGTCCTCGACAGGTCTCTGGAAACACCATATATTTT. Encoded protein: CASSPRQVSGNTIYF.

J is TRBJ2-7 and V is TRBV27; perhaps D is TRBD1 or TRBD2 (5 bases each). From germline, CDR1 is MNHEY and CDR2 SMNVEV (reference sequence). V was pared by 6 bases and J by 2 bases, with 17 bases between. The CDR3 is 15 amino acids. In nucleotides, the CDR3 is TGTGCCAGCAGCCCAACCGGGACCCTTACCTACGAGCAGTACTTC. Protein sequence: CASSPTGTLTYEQYF.

This rearrangement joins TRBV5-1 to TRBJ2-7; TRBD2 matches 8 bases. The junction had 5 bases not matched to a gene; V was cut back by 0 bases and J by 0 bases. CDR3 length: 16 amino acids. Per germline, CDR1 SGHRS and CDR2 YFSETQ. The CDR3 is CASSLGWREASYEQYF. The DNA for the CDR3 is TGCGCCAGCAGCTTGGGGTGGCGGGAGGCCTCCTACGAGCAGTACTTC.

This chain uses TRBV12-3 or TRBV12-4 with TRBJ2-1; TRBD2 matches 8 bases. V dropped 5 bases and J dropped 7; count of bases not matched to a gene: 7. The CDR3 totals 14 residues. The CDR3 region has the DNA TGTGCCAGCAGTAAACTAGCGGTATCAAATGAGCAGTTCTTC. The encoded protein is CASSKLAVSNEQFF.

This clonotype has a count of ten or more. The V and J genes are TRBV27 and TRBJ1-2; TRBD1 is a possible D gene (6 bases). The CDR3 length is 15 residues. The V end was cut by 4 bases, the J end by 2 bases, with 14 bases between. Germline loops: CDR1 MNHEY, CDR2 SMNVEV (reference sequence). CDR3: CASSSPRQDNYGYTF. CDR3 coding DNA: TGTGCCAGCAGTTCTCCCCGACAGGACAACTATGGCTACACCTTC.

CDR3 nucleotides: TGTGCCAGCAGTTACAGGGGGCTCGCGGGTCAGCCCCAGCATTTT. This codes for CASSYRGLAGQPQHF. The chain links TRBV12-3 or TRBV12-4 to TRBJ1-5; 9 bases match TRBD1. The CDR3 length is 15 residues. V was clipped by 4 bases and J by 6 bases; unmatched bases: 7.

The J gene is TRBJ1-1, the V gene TRBV27; D possibly corresponds to TRBD1 (5 bases). There are 16 residues in the CDR3. Germline V gene sequence: CDR1 MNHEY, CDR2 SMNVEV (reference sequence). V was pared by 1 base and J by 1 base, with 13 bases between. The CDR3 region has the DNA TGTGCCAGCAGTTTATGGGGGATCCGGGGGAACACTGAAGCTTTCTTT. As protein: CASSLWGIRGNTEAFF.

This clonotype was picked up a small number of times. A read error may account for a junction end that differs from germline. This chain links TRBV5-1 with TRBJ1-1, with 7 bases identical to TRBD1. The CDR3 has 16 residues. The V gene's germline CDR1 is SGHRS and CDR2 YFSETQ. The CDR3 DNA reads TGCGCCAGCAGCTTAACTCAAACAGGGGTGAACACTGAAGTTTTCTTT. It specifies CASSLTQTGVNTEVFF.

The J gene is TRBJ2-1, the V gene TRBV12-3 or TRBV12-4; tentative D call: TRBD2 (5 bases). This CDR3 spans 15 amino acids. The ends were cut back, 1 base at V and 4 bases at J, with 11 bases in the middle. The CDR3: CASSLGERIYNEQFF. The CDR3 DNA follows: TGTGCCAGCAGTTTAGGTGAGCGGATTTACAATGAGCAGTTCTTC.

The gene calls are TRBV12-3 or TRBV12-4 and TRBJ2-3; a possible D gene is TRBD2 (5 bases). The CDR3 contains 11 residues. Between the trimmed V and J ends, which lost 7 bases and 6 bases, there was a span of 8 bases. CDR3 DNA: TGTGCCAGCACCCGCGGGGATACGCAGTATTTT. Amino acid sequence: CASTRGDTQYF.

The chain recombines TRBV28 with TRBJ2-7; no clear D. The CDR3 has 12 amino acids. Germline assignment: CDR1 MDHEN and CDR2 SYDVKM. Trimming left V 1 base short and J 3 bases short, with 4 bases between. CDR3 amino acids: CASSLFHYEQYF. The CDR3, as DNA: TGTGCCAGCAGTTTATTTCACTACGAGCAGTACTTC. The whole variable domain, remainder taken from reference TRBV28 and TRBJ2-7, is DVKVTQSSRYLVKRTGEKVFLECVQDMDHENMFWYRQDPGLGLRLIYFSYDVKMKEKGDIPEGYSVSREKKERFSLILESASTNQTSMYLCASSLFHYEQYFGPGTRLTVT.

In this sample, this clonotype turned up once. This chain links TRBV4-1 with TRBJ1-6; D remains unclear. The ends were cut back, 2 bases at V and 6 bases at J, with 17 bases in the middle. The CDR3 has 17 residues. Germline CDR1 and CDR2: MGHRA and YSYEKL. The CDR3 DNA sequence: TGCGCCAGCAGCCAACCCCTTGGTCCCAAGGGTAATTCACCCCTCCACTTT. Its translation: CASSQPLGPKGNSPLHF.

This clonotype is a singleton in its sample. V gene TRBV12-3 or TRBV12-4 combines with J gene TRBJ1-3; unclear D gene. Trimming removed 5 bases at V and 0 bases at J, with 8 bases between. The CDR3 spans 14 residues. CDR3 residues: CASSPPASGNTIYF. The CDR3 DNA sequence: TGTGCCAGCAGTCCCCCGGCCTCTGGAAACACCATATATTTT.

This clonotype was counted many times. This sequence joins TRBV25-1 and TRBJ2-1; D possibly corresponds to TRBD2 (6 bases). Trimming removed 3 bases from V and 9 bases from J, with 18 bases in between. This CDR3 has 15 residues. Germline V gene data show CDR1 as MGHDK and CDR2 as SYGVNS. The CDR3 DNA follows: TGTGCCAGCAGTGACTACAGCGACGGGGGTGGTGAGCAGTTCTTC. This gives the protein CASSDYSDGGGEQFF.

The genes are TRBV12-3 or TRBV12-4 and TRBJ1-2; TRBD1 agrees at 7 bases. CDR3 length equals 14 residues. J lost 4 bases, V lost 6 bases, and 8 bases had no gene match. The CDR3 DNA reads as TGTGCCAGCAGACCTCAAGGGGGCGGCTATGGCTACACCTTC. It encodes CASRPQGGGYGYTF.

The chain recombines TRBV4-2 with TRBJ2-7; the D gene is possibly TRBD1 (5 bases). V lost 0 bases, J lost 0 bases, and 12 bases lay in between. The CDR3 covers 16 residues. CDR1 LGHNA and CDR2 YNFKEQ come from the germline V gene. The CDR3 loop reads CASSQEAAGSSYEQYF. CDR3 bases: TGTGCCAGCAGCCAAGAGGCCGCAGGGTCCTCCTACGAGCAGTACTTC.

The table lists this clonotype with a few counts. V and J are TRBV12-3 or TRBV12-4 and TRBJ2-5, with D possibly being TRBD1 or TRBD2 (5 bases each). V lost 6 bases and J 3 bases, leaving 20 bases between the germline ends. CDR3 length: 16 amino acids. The CDR3 bases are TGTGCCAGCAGACCTCGGGACGGACCAAGGGAAGAGACCCAGTACTTC. Translated, it gives CASRPRDGPREETQYF.

This clonotype was detected ten times or more. The V and J genes are TRBV4-1 and TRBJ1-3, with D uncertain. Trimming pared 4 bases from V and 0 bases from J, leaving 19 bases between. From germline, CDR1 is MGHRA and CDR2 YSYEKL. The CDR3 is made up of 18 amino acids. This chain's CDR3 is CASSPGPLDRRSGNTIYF. The DNA of the CDR3 is TGCGCCAGCAGCCCCGGCCCCTTAGACCGGCGCTCTGGAAACACCATATATTTT.

V usage is TRBV10-3 and J usage is TRBJ2-3; 12 bases are a match to TRBD2. The CDR3 contains 16 residues. In germline, CDR1 is ENHRY, CDR2 SYGVKD. V shed 6 bases and J 5 bases; nucleotides not matched to a gene: 9. The DNA for the CDR3 is TGTGCCATCAGCCCGGGACTAGCGGGCCTCGGAGATACGCAGTATTTT. Translation: CAISPGLAGLGDTQYF.

The chain is built from TRBV6-2 or TRBV6-3 and TRBJ2-2; perhaps D is TRBD1 or TRBD2 (6 bases each). CDR1 and CDR2 (germline): MNHEY, SVGEGT. The V end was cut by 2 bases, the J end by 7 bases, with 17 bases between. CDR3 size: 16 residues. The DNA for the CDR3 is TGTGCCAGCAGTTACCTGTTATTCGGGGGCGGCGGGGAGCTGTTTTTT. Translating gives CASSYLLFGGGGELFF.

The chain has TRBV3-1 and TRBJ2-5; D unresolved. V was clipped by 1 base and J by 3 bases, with 21 bases between them. This CDR3 has 18 amino acids. Germline CDR1 and CDR2: LGHDT and YNNKEL (reference sequence). The CDR3 DNA reads as TGTGCCAGCAGCCAAGGCCGCTTCCATGGGCCTGAGGAAGAGACCCAGTACTTC. The encoded protein is CASSQGRFHGPEEETQYF.

This clonotype was seen a few times. The chain joins TRBV9 to TRBJ2-3; 12 bases line up with TRBD1. The CDR3 sequence is 17 residues long. Germline CDR1 SGDLS, CDR2 YYNGEE. Unmatched junction bases numbered 12, after V lost 4 bases and J lost 6 bases. The CDR3 region has the DNA TGTGCCAGCAGCCCACAAGGTGGGACAGGGGGCTTGGATACGCAGTATTTT. It encodes CASSPQGGTGGLDTQYF.

This clonotype was detected ten times or more. The chain couples TRBV6-4 to TRBJ2-1; TRBD2 agrees at 9 bases. Unmatched junction bases numbered 7, after V lost 5 bases and J lost 2 bases. CDR3 length: 16 amino acids. Germline-derived CDR1 and CDR2 are MRHNA and SNTAGT. CDR3 loop: CASSQLAGAAYNEQFF. CDR3 nucleotides: TGTGCCAGCAGTCAACTAGCGGGCGCCGCCTACAATGAGCAGTTCTTC.

The rearrangement joins TRBV20-1 to TRBJ2-1; D not certain. Germline CDR1 DFQATT, CDR2 SNEGSKA (reference sequence). Trimming took 6 bases from V and 0 from J, leaving 9 bases between them. This CDR3 region has 13 residues. The CDR3 protein is CSAHTSSYNEQFF. CDR3 nucleotide sequence: TGCAGTGCACACACGAGCTCCTACAATGAGCAGTTCTTC.

The rearrangement uses TRBV7-8 and TRBJ2-2; 12 bases are a match to TRBD2. Germline V gene lookup returns CDR1 SGHVS and CDR2 FQNEAQ. Trimming cost V 5 bases and J 0 bases; bases outside gene matches: 1. This CDR3 is 16 amino acids long. The CDR3 loop reads CASSTSGRSNTGELFF. DNA of the CDR3: TGTGCCAGCAGCACTAGCGGGAGGTCGAACACCGGGGAGCTGTTTTTT.

The chain combines TRBV29-1 with TRBJ2-1, with D unresolved. CDR3 size: 10 residues. V was shortened by 7 bases and J by 4 bases, with 5 bases between the two germline ends. The germline CDR1 and CDR2 sequences are SQVTM and ANQGSEA. CDR3 nucleotide sequence: TGCAGCGGATGTTACAATGAGCAGTTCTTC. The encoded protein is CSGCYNEQFF.